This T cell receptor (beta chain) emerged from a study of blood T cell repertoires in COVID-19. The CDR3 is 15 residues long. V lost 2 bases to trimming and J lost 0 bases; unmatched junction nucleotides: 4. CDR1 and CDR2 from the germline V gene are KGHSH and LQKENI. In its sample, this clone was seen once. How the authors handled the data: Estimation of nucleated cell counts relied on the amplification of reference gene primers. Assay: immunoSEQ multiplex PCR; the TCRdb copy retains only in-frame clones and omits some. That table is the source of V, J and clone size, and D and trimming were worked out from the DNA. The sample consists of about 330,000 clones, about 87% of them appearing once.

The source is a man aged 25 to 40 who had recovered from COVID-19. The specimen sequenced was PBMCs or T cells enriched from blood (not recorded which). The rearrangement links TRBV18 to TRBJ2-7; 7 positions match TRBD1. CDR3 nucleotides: TGTGCCAGCTCACCATCCGGACAGGTCTCCTACGAGCAGTACTTC. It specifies CASSPSGQVSYEQYF.